This T cell receptor (beta chain) was sequenced for a study of blood T cell repertoires in COVID-19 (dated by TCRdb to the early 2020s). Study-wide context: Samples covering the acute and convalescent phases of COVID-19 were provided by collaborators in the United States, Italy and Spain. The prospective study material was composed of cDNA or gDNA derived from T cells, B-cell-depleted T cells, or PBMCs. The dataset comprised deeply sampled blood TCRbeta repertoires from subjects exposed to, actively infected with, or recovered from COVID-19. The repertoires were released in a freely available public database meant as a resource for research on the immune response to SARS-CoV-2. The samples were drawn from two sources: the first 160 participants of the ongoing ImmuneRACE study, and over 950 subjects contributed by 6 global collaborators. A de-identified subject ID, COVID-19 status, age in years and sex were almost always included in the sample metadata. Where HLA class I and class II types were available, the types were taken from metadata supplied by the sample provider, not from assay-based typing.

Whole blood was collected in K2EDTA tubes by collaborating institutions according to the institutions' own protocols. Collaborator samples were shipped for TCRbeta analysis as frozen whole blood, isolated PBMCs, or DNA extracted from either sample type. Of note for this clone: Its antigen is not yet known. Base qualities are not provided; no much larger clone lies one nucleotide away.

Results and caveats for the whole study, not just this receptor: Clinical and demographic metadata were provided uncurated, with the amount varying by source and participant.

TCRbeta CDR3 regions were amplified from genomic DNA by means of the immunoSEQ Assay, a bias-controlled multiplex PCR. The study's processing was this. The number of nucleated cells in each sample was estimated by amplification of reference gene primers within the assay. Sequence reads were collapsed and filtered to measure the absolute abundance of every unique TCRbeta CDR3 rearrangement. For each sample, productive Simpson clonality was calculated by taking the square root of Simpson's diversity index across productive rearrangements. Drawn from immuneACCESS, this table holds only the in-frame rearrangements with V and J called that TCRdb kept. Clones are partly lost; checked studies trace under half to an unresolved V gene and leave the rest unexplained. V and J calls and clone size follow that table, whereas D and trimming were derived from the DNA. This sample comprises about 84,000 clones, 65% to 85% of them detected only once. The top ten clones comprise roughly a sixth of the sample.

Germline trimming amounts to 10 bases on V and 2 bases on J, with 12 as the count of junction bases outside the gene matches. The CDR3 spans 15 residues, from the cysteine through the phenylalanine. The sequence is cut down to CDR3 DNA, 45 bases in frame from base 1. Via the germline V gene, CDR1 is MNHEY and CDR2 SVGAGI. The source material was peripheral blood. This TCR came from an elderly woman with acute or convalescent COVID-19. The chain is assembled from TRBV6-5 and TRBJ1-2; 8 of the junction bases match TRBD1. Read as DNA, the sequence is TGTGCCACCCACCTGGGGACAGGAGGAAACTATGGCTACACCTTC. This gives the protein CATHLGTGGNYGYTF.